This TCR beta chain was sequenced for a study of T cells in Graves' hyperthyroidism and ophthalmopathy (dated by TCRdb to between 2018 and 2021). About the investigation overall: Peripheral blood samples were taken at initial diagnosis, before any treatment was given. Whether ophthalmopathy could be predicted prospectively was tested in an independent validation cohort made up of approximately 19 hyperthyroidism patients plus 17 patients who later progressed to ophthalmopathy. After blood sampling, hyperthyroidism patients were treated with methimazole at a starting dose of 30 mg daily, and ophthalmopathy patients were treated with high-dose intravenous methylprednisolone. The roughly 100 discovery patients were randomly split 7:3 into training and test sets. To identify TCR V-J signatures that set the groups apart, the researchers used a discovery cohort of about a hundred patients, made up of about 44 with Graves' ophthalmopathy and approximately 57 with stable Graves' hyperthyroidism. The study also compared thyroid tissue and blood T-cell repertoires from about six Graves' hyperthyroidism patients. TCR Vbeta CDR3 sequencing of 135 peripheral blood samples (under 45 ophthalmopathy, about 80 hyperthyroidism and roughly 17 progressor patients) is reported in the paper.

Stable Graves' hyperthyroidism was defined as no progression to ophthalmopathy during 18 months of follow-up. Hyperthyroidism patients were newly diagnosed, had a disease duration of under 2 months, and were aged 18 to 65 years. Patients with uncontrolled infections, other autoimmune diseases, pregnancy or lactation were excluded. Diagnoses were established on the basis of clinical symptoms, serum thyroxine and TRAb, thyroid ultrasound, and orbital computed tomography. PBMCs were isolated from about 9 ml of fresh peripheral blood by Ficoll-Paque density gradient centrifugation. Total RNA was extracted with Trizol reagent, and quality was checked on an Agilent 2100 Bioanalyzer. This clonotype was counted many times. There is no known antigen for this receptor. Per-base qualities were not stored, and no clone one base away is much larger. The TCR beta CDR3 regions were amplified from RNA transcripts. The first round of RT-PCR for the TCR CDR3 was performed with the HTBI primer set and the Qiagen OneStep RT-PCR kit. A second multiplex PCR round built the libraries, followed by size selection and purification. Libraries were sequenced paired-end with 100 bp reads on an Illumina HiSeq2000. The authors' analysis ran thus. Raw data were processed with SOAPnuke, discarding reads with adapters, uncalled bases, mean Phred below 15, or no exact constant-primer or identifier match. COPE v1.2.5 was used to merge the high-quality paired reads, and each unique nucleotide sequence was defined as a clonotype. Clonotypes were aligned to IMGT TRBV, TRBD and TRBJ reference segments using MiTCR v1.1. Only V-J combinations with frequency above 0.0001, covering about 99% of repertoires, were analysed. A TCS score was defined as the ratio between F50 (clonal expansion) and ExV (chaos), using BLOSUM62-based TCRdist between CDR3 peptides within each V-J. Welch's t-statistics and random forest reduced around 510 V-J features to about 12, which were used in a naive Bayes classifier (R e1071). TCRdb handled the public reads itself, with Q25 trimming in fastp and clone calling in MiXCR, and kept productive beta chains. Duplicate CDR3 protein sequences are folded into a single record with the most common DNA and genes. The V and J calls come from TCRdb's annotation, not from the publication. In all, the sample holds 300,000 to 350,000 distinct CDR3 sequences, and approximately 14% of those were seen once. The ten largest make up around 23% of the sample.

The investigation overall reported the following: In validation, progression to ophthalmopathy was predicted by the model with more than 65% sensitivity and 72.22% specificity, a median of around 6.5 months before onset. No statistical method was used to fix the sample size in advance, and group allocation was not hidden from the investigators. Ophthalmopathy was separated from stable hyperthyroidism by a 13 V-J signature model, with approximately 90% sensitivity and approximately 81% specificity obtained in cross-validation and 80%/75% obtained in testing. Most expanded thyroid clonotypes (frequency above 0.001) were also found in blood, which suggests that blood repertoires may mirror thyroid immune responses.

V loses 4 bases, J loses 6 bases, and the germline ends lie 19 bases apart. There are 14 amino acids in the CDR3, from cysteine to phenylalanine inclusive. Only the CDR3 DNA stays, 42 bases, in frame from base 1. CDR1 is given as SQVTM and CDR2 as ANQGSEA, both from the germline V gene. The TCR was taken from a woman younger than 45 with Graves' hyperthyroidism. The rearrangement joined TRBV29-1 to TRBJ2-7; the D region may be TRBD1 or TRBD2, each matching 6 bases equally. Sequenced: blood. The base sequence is TGCAGCGTTGTCGGGTCGGGGGCAAGAGGCGAGCAGTACTTC. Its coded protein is CSVVGSGARGEQYF.